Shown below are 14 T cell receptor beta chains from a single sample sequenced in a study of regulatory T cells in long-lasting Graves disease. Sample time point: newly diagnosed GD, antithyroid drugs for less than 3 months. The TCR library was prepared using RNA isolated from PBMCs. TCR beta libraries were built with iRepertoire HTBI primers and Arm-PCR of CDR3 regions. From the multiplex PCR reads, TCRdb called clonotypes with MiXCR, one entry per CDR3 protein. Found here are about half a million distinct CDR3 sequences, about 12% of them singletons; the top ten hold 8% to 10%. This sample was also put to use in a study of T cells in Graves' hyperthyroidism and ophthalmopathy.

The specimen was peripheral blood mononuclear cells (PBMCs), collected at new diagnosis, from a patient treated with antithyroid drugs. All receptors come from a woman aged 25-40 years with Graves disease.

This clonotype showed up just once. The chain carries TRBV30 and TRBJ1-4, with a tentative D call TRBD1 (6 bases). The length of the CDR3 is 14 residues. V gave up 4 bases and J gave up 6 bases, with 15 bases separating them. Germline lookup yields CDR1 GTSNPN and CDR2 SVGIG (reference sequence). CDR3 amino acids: CAWTKDSLDEKLFF. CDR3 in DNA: TGTGCCTGGACTAAGGACAGCTTGGATGAAAAACTGTTTTTT.

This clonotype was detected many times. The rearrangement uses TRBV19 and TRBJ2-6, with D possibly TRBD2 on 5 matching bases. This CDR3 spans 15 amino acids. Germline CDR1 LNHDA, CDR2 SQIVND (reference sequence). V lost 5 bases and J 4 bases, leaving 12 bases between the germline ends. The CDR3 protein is CASSWSAGGANVLTF. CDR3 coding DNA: TGTGCCAGTAGTTGGAGTGCGGGCGGGGCCAACGTCCTGACTTTC.

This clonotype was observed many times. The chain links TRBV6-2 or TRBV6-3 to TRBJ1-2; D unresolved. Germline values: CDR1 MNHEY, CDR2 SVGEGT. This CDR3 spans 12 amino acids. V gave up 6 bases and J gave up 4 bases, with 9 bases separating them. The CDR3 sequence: CASRDDIYGYTF. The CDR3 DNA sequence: TGTGCCAGCAGGGATGACATCTATGGCTACACCTTC.

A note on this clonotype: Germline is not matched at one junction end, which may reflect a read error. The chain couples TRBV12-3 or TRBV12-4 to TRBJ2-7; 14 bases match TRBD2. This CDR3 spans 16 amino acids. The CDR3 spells CTSSSQGLAGVNEQYF. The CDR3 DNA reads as TGTACCAGCAGTTCCCAGGGACTAGCGGGAGTCAACGAGCAGTACTTC.

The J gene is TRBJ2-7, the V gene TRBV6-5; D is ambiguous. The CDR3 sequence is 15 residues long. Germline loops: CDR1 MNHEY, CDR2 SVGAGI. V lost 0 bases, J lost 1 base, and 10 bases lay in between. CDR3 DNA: TGTGCCAGCAGTTACTCGAGTGGTGGATCCTACGAGCAGTACTTC. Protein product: CASSYSSGGSYEQYF.

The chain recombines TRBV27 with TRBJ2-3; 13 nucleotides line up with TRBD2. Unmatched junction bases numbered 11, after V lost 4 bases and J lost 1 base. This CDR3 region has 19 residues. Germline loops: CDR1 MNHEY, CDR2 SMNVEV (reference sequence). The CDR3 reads CASSSVTSGRALGTDTQYF. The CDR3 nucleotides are TGTGCCAGCAGTTCCGTAACTAGCGGGAGGGCCCTCGGCACAGATACGCAGTATTTT.

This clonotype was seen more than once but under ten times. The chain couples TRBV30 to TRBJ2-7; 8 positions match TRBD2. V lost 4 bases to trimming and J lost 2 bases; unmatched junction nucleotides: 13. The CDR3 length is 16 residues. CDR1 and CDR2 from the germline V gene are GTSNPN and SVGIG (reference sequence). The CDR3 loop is CAWIKTKASGPYEQYF. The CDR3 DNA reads TGTGCCTGGATCAAAACTAAGGCTAGCGGGCCCTACGAGCAGTACTTC.

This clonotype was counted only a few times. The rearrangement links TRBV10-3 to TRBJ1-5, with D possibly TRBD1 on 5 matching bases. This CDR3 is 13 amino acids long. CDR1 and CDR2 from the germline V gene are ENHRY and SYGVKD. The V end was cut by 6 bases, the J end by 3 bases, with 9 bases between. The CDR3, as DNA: TGTGCCATCAGCGCGGACATCAATCAGCCCCAGCATTTT. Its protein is CAISADINQPQHF.

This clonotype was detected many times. CDR3 sequence: CAWSQILQGNGELFF. The CDR3 DNA is TGTGCCTGGAGTCAGATTTTACAGGGGAACGGGGAGCTGTTTTTT. The chain couples TRBV30 to TRBJ2-2, with 7 positions matching TRBD1. The J segment lost 7 bases and the V segment lost 2 bases, leaving 10 bases of the junction unmatched. The CDR3 has 15 amino acids. The germline V gene has CDR1 GTSNPN and CDR2 SVGIG (reference sequence).

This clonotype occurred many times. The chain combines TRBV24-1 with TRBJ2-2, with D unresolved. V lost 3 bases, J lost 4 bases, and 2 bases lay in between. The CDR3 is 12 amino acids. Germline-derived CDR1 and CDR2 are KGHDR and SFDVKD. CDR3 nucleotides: TGTGCCACCAGTGATACCACCGGGGAGCTGTTTTTT. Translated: CATSDTTGELFF.

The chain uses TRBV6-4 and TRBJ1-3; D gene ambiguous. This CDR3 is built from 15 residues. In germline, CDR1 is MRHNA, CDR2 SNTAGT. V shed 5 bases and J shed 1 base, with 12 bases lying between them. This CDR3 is CASSFSPLSGNTIYF. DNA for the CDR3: TGTGCCAGCAGTTTTAGTCCTTTGTCTGGAAACACCATATATTTT.

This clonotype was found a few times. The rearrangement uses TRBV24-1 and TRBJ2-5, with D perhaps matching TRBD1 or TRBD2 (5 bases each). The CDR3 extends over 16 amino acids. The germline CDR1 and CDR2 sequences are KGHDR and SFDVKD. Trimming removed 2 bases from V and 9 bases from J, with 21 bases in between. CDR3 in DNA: TGTGCCACCAGTGATTCCCTCCGGGGCCAGGACTTGGCCCAGTACTTC. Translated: CATSDSLRGQDLAQYF.

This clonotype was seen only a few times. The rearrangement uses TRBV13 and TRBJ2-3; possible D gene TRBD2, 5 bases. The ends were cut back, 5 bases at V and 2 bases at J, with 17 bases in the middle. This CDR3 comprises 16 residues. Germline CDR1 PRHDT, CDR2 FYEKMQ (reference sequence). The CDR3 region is CASSARRELVTDTQYF. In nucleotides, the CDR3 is TGTGCCAGCAGCGCTAGAAGGGAGCTTGTCACAGATACGCAGTATTTT.

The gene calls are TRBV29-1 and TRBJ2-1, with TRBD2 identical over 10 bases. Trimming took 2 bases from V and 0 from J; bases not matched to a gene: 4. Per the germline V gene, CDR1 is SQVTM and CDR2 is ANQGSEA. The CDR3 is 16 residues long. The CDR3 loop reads CSVETLAGASYNEQFF. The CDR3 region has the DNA TGCAGCGTTGAAACCCTAGCGGGAGCCTCCTACAATGAGCAGTTCTTC.